Listed below are T cell receptor beta chains from one sample, sequenced in a study of tissue T cells after allogeneic stem cell transplantation. Profiled with immunoSEQ multiplex PCR; TCRdb holds only in-frame clones, not every one. Of some 25,000 clones in the sample, 70% to 75% were seen once. The material was tissue from the ileum, obtained at autopsy. These receptor sequences come from a female donor aged 60 or older with lung cancer. Both conserved end residues are part of each CDR3. Size values are once, few and many counts, or a class for expanded clones, and some rows have none.

abundance,v_gene,j_gene,CDR3aa
.,TRBV5-1,TRBJ1-1,CASREQGEAFF
few,TRBV15,TRBJ1-2,CATSRDGDRGYGYTF
.,TRBV30,TRBJ2-6,CAWSGGVSGANVLTF
medium-sized,TRBV2,TRBJ2-3,CASSDESSDTQYF
.,TRBV4-2,TRBJ2-1,CASSQGLAGVISYNEQFF
.,TRBV6-5,TRBJ1-2,CASTAVGLANYGYTF
.,TRBV27,TRBJ1-2,CASSFSWGGDHYGYTF
.,TRBV19,TRBJ1-5,CASADRVKDQPQHF
.,TRBV11-3,TRBJ1-4,CASSADMAPKLFF
.,TRBV3-1/TRBV3-2,TRBJ2-2,CASSHEFPRRELFF
.,TRBV6-5,TRBJ2-1,CATDTDTSYNEQFF
.,TRBV7-2,TRBJ2-1,CASSFSGGRHNEQFF
once,TRBV7-9,TRBJ1-2,CASSPAGTGSLYGYTF
.,TRBV11-2,TRBJ1-2,CASSQTSLGSYGYTF
.,TRBV18,TRBJ2-7,CASSPIPTGTLQYF
.,TRBV6-5,TRBJ2-7,CASRLYEQYF
few,TRBV5-6,TRBJ2-2,CASSLDRGRVWNTGELFF
.,TRBV11-2,TRBJ1-5,CASSLTVNQPQHF
once,TRBV27,TRBJ2-4,CASSLRGTQNIQYF
.,TRBV13,TRBJ2-1,CASSLLAGVGGNEQFF
.,TRBV24-1,TRBJ2-3,CATSDSGTRTDTQYF
.,TRBV4-3,TRBJ2-3,CASSLGRGDTQYF
.,TRBV7-9,TRBJ2-3,CASSAQGGTDTQYF
few,TRBV2,TRBJ1-3,CASRMQGAAGNTIYF
.,TRBV5-6,TRBJ1-1,CASSPWDRENTEAFF
.,TRBV13,TRBJ1-6,CASSLNPRGARSYNSPLHF
.,TRBV12-3/TRBV12-4,TRBJ2-7,CASSKGGFYEQYF
.,TRBV11-2,TRBJ2-7,CASRVVREGYEQYF
.,TRBV27,TRBJ1-6,CASSLSNRYNSPLHF
few,TRBV2,TRBJ2-7,CASSALEREARFGSDEQYF
.,TRBV15,TRBJ1-5,CATSSARVSNQPQHF
.,TRBV14,TRBJ2-4,CASSPWRGNIQYF
.,TRBV10-3,TRBJ1-1,CAITPRGGTEAFF
.,TRBV9,TRBJ1-3,CASSVDVRTGNTIYF
.,TRBV25-1,TRBJ2-7,CASSAGLQGMKYF
.,TRBV2,TRBJ1-5,CASSREQGRNQPQHF
.,TRBV3-1/TRBV3-2,TRBJ1-2,CASSQGGNYGYTF
.,TRBV11-2,TRBJ2-7,CASSLVSTAPVDHF
.,TRBV11-2,TRBJ1-2,CASSLVWGSGYTF
.,TRBV5-1,TRBJ2-1,CASSLHFGQGNEQFF
.,TRBV29-1,TRBJ2-1,CSAYGTVKIYNEQFF
.,TRBV25-1,TRBJ1-6,CASKGAESYNSPLHF
.,TRBV7-2,TRBJ2-3,CASSFRGAGSTQYF
.,TRBV30,TRBJ1-6,CAWRLTGDSPLHF
.,TRBV7-2,TRBJ1-6,CASSLQGGGYNSPLHF
few,TRBV19,TRBJ1-5,CASSWGPHSNQPQHF
.,TRBV4-1,TRBJ2-1,CASSQDRVVAIPEQFF
.,TRBV5-4,TRBJ2-1,CASSGLAEYKFF
.,TRBV4-2,TRBJ2-7,CASSHGGDRYEQYF
.,TRBV7-2,TRBJ2-3,CASSFTGLGADTQYF
.,TRBV5-1,TRBJ1-2,CASSSAGGPTGAYGYTF
.,TRBV4-1,TRBJ1-1,CASSQGIKGMNTEAFF
once,TRBV27,TRBJ1-6,CASTRGGRGGNSPLHF
once,TRBV2,TRBJ1-4,CASSEYRGPNEKLFF
.,TRBV30,TRBJ1-6,CAWKGGGYSPLHF